Sequencing of this T cell receptor (beta chain) was carried out in a study of cytomegalovirus exposure and HLA in healthy donors. The study ran its PCR with 60 Vbeta and 13 Jbeta primers. Sequencing used immunoSEQ multiplex PCR; TCRdb keeps in-frame clones, though not all of them. The data contain some 150,000 clones, roughly 80% of them singletons. The TCR originated in a young woman in good health and CMV-seropositive. Sequenced input: PBMCs.

In nucleotides, the CDR3 is TGTGCCAGCAGGGGAACAGGGAAAAAGGGAATACCCCTCCACTTT. The encoded protein is CASRGTGKKGIPLHF. V gene TRBV6-5 combines with J gene TRBJ1-6, with TRBD1 as a possible D gene (6 bases). The CDR3 length is 15 residues. The germline V gene encodes CDR1 MNHEY and CDR2 SVGAGI. Trimming took off 6 bases at V and 12 bases at J, with 21 bases between the two ends.